This TCR beta chain was obtained from a study of cytomegalovirus exposure and HLA in healthy donors. Study-wide background: Unique TCRs numbering about 87 million, obtained from HLA-typed donors, made up an early data release.

Notes on the study in general: Cytomegalovirus-associated TCR beta chains were listed, numbering 164. Most of the CMV-associated TCR beta chains (in a later analysis) appeared to be HLA-restricted.

CDR1 is MNHNY, CDR2 SVGAGI, per germline (reference sequence). The CDR3 is made up of 14 amino acids. V lost 5 bases, J lost 8 bases, and 11 bases stayed unmatched. Each donor's status was that of a healthy bone marrow donor. 13 Jbeta primers and 60 Vbeta primers were used for the PCR. Only in-frame clones appear in the TCRdb table, and some are missing; sequencing was by immunoSEQ multiplex PCR. This sample carries 55,000 to 70,000 clones, over 60% of them seen once, and the ten largest clones take roughly 3%. A note on this clone: Its matching antigen is unknown.

This chain connects TRBV6-6 to TRBJ1-2; 7 bases fit TRBD1. This TCR derives from a woman in her forties or fifties in good health and CMV-seronegative. The sequencing input was PBMCs. CDR3 bases: TGTGCCAGCAGTCCCCGACAGGGAAGTGAGGGCTACACCTTC. Its translation: CASSPRQGSEGYTF.